This TCR beta chain was captured in a study of blood T cells in healthy people across ages (dated by TCRdb to between 2015 and 2017). With respect to the entire study: In model experiments, template switching captured roughly one uniquely barcoded TCR beta cDNA molecule for every two T cells. The study measured age-related changes in TCR beta repertoire diversity using deep sequencing normalized with unique cDNA molecular identifiers. Four age groups were formed from the donors: young (average 16 years), middle-aged (less than 40), aged (under 70) and long-lived (around 82). To avoid experimental bias, donors of different ages were distributed randomly across sequencing lanes. Two additional independent replicas of 1 million unique cDNA reads from the same blood draw were analyzed for two donors (one aged 18 to 29 and one aged 80 or older). The full study reports these points: Estimates of total diversity based on one million sequenced T cells were regarded as lower bounds and as underestimates. Since profiling was done on bulk unsorted PBMCs, naive and antigen-experienced compartments could not be conclusively compared. Because donor CMV infection status was unknown, age-related changes in expanded clonotypes were potentially confounded. The long-lived group showed more naive CD4+ T cells, fewer expanded clones and increased TCR diversity than the aged group, suggesting age selection. Observed TCR beta diversity per million T cells fell roughly linearly with age, and a significant reduction was already apparent by age about 36. There was a strong correlation between observed TCR beta diversity and the percentage of naive T cells measured by flow cytometry.

With regard to this clonotype: Its specific antigen is unknown. The input lacks base qualities; no much larger clone sits a single base away.

The library was built by means of 5' RACE. Sequenced on an Illumina HiSeq 2500. A second PCR of roughly 7 to 11 cycles was performed with a sample-barcoded 5' primer and a J-beta primer mix. A template-switch 5' adaptor carrying 12 random nucleotides introduced a unique molecular identifier onto each TCR beta cDNA molecule. At least 3 million CDR3-containing paired-end reads were obtained from each sample. First-strand cDNA was synthesized from all RNA with the Mint cDNA synthesis kit, primed by a TRBC-specific oligonucleotide. After uracil-DNA glycosylase treatment, a first 18-cycle PCR used universal primers M1SS and BC2_uni_R on all cDNA. The authors' analysis ran thus. For normalization, 1 million high-quality reads, each with a distinct molecular identifier, were randomly selected from each sample. Instead of being binned into consensus sequences, reads that shared molecular identifiers were thrown out. MiTCR, set to a Q25 quality threshold and the strictest error-elimination algorithm, was used for CDR3 identification, clonotype clustering and error correction. Lower-bound total TCR beta diversity was estimated with a nonparametric unseen species model using Euler transformation. Starting from the raw public reads, TCRdb applied fastp trimming at Q25, assembled clones with MiXCR and retained in-frame beta chains. Every distinct CDR3 protein forms one entry, paired with its most common genes and DNA. These V and J calls are TCRdb output, not the study's own analysis. Present in this sample are roughly 720,000 distinct CDR3 sequences, 53% of which were seen just once. 41% of the sample belongs to the ten largest clones.

V was cut back by 0 bases and J by 3 bases, leaving a gap of 9 bases between them. The CDR3 covers 14 residues, taking in both the cysteine and the phenylalanine. Only CDR3 DNA is held: 42 bases, read in frame from base 1. The CDR1 and CDR2 encoded by the germline V gene are SGDLS and YYNGEE. The donors were a few dozen Caucasian individuals from Russia, aged roughly 6 to 100 years, who were systemically healthy. Ten milliliters of peripheral blood were drawn from each donor into EDTA-treated Vacutainer tubes. Ficoll-Paque density-gradient centrifugation was used to isolate PBMCs, with at least 6.5 million per sample. Trizol reagent was used to extract total RNA from PBMCs, with at least 6 micrograms per sample. For every donor, an aliquot of PBMCs went through flow cytometry to measure the percentages of naive CD45RAhigh/CD27high T cells.

The sequence was collected from a man older than 75 in good health. The sequence links TRBV9 to TRBJ2-5; the D gene is possibly TRBD1, with 6 bases matching. Sequencing was performed on blood. The nucleotides read TGTGCCAGCAGCGTAGCGGCAGGGGAAGAGACCCAGTACTTC. Protein translation: CASSVAAGEETQYF.